This T cell receptor (beta chain) is from a study of T cell responses to AZD1222 COVID-19 vaccine. The germline V gene has CDR1 SGHVS and CDR2 FQNEAQ. After removal of 4 bases from V and 5 bases from J, the junction contained 6 bases not matched to a gene. The CDR3 is made up of 14 amino acids. Sequencing was performed with immunoSEQ multiplex PCR; in TCRdb, only in-frame clones are kept and a portion is missing. The profile shows under 170,000 clones, around 90% of them singletons. The chain joins TRBV7-8 to TRBJ2-7; 9 bases fit TRBD1. The sample here was peripheral blood, taken 28 days after the second AZD1222 dose. This TCR was recovered from an adult who received the AZD1222 COVID-19 vaccine. DNA of the CDR3: TGTGCCAGCAGCTCCACAGGGGGCCTCAACGAGCAGTACTTC. This translates into CASSSTGGLNEQYF.